This T cell receptor (beta chain) was identified during a study of blood T cell repertoires in COVID-19. Background on the study: Material from acute and convalescent COVID-19 was sourced from the United States, Italy and Spain. T cells, B-cell-depleted T cells, or PBMCs provided the cDNA or gDNA that served as material.

Between the trimmed V and J ends, which lost 4 bases and 3 bases, there was a span of 10 bases. This CDR3 has 14 residues. The germline CDR1 and CDR2 sequences are SQVTM and ANQGSEA. In the authors' methods: Estimation of nucleated cell counts was performed using reference gene primer amplification. Data came from immunoSEQ multiplex PCR; TCRdb stores just in-frame clones and leaves some out. Clonal size and the V and J genes are those of that table, whereas D and trimming came from the DNA. The profile shows 150,000 to 200,000 clones, 88% of them singletons. The J gene is TRBJ2-6, the V gene TRBV29-1; D remains unclear. Sequenced: peripheral blood. This sequence originates from a man between 60 and 75 years old with acute or convalescent COVID-19. The CDR3 reads CSVVWAYGANVLTF. In DNA, the CDR3 is TGCAGCGTTGTGTGGGCATATGGGGCCAACGTCCTGACTTTC. The full variable domain, rest sourced from reference TRBV29-1 and TRBJ2-6, is SAVISQKPSRDICQRGTSLTIQCQVDSQVTMMFWYRQQPGQSLTLIATANQGSEATYESGFVIDKFPISRPNLTFSTLTVSNMSPEDSSIYLCSVVWAYGANVLTFGAGSRLTVL.